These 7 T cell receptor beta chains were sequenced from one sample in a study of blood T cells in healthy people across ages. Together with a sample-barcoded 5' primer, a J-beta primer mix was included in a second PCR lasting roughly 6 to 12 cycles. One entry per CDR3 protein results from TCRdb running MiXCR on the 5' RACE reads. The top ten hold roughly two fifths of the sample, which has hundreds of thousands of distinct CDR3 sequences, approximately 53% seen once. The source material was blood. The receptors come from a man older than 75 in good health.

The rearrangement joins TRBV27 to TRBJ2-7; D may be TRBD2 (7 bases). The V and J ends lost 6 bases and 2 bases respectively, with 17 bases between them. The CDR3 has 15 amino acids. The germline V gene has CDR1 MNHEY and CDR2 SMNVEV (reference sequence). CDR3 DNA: TGTGCCAGCAGAAGAGGAGGGGGGGGGACCTACGAGCAGTACTTC. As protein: CASRRGGGGTYEQYF.

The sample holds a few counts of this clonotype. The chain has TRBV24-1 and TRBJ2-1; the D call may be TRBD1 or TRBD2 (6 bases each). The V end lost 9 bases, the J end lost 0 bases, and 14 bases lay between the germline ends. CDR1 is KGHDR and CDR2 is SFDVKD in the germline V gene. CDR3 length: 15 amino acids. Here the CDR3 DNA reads TGTGCCACCTCCGGGGGCATGAGCTCCTACAATGAGCAGTTCTTC. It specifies CATSGGMSSYNEQFF.

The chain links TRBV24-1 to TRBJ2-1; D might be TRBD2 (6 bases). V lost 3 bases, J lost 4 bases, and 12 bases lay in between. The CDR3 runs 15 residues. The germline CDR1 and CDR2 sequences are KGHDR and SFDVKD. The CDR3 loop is CATSDERRGYNEQFF. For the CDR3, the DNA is TGTGCCACCAGTGATGAGAGGAGGGGATACAATGAGCAGTTCTTC.

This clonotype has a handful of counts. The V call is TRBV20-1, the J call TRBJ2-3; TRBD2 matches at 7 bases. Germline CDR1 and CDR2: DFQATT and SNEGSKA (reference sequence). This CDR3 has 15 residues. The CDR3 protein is CSEGSGGGNTDTQYF. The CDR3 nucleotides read TGCAGCGAGGGGTCGGGGGGAGGAAACACAGATACGCAGTATTTT.

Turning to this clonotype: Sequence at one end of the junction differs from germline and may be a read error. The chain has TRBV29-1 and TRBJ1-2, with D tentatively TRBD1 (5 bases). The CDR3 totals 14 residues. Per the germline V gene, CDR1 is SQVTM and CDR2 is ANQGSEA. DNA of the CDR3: TGCGGCGTTGGGGCCGGCAAGGGCCACTATGGCTACACCTTC. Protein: CGVGAGKGHYGYTF.

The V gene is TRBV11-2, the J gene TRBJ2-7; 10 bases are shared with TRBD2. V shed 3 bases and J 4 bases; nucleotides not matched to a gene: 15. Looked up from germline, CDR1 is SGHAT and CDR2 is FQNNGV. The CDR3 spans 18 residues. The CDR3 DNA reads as TGTGCCAGCAGCTTTCCGACCGTGCCTAGCGGGAGTATATACGAGCAGTACTTC. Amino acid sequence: CASSFPTVPSGSIYEQYF.

The CDR3 spells CASSLAQVSYNEQFF. The CDR3 region has the DNA TGCGCCAGCAGCTTGGCCCAGGTTTCCTACAATGAGCAGTTCTTC. V usage is TRBV5-1 and J usage is TRBJ2-1; D remains unclear. The V gene's germline CDR1 is SGHRS and CDR2 YFSETQ. Trimming removed 0 bases at V and 1 base at J, with 8 bases between. The CDR3 totals 15 residues. The variable domain in full, with the rest retrieved from reference TRBV5-1 and TRBJ2-1, is KAGVTQTPRYLIKTRGQQVTLSCSPISGHRSVSWYQQTPGQGLQFLFEYFSETQRNKGNFPGRFSGRQFSNSRSEMNVSTLELGDSALYLCASSLAQVSYNEQFFGPGTRLTVL.